This is a list of T cell receptor beta chains from one sample in a study of cytomegalovirus exposure and HLA in healthy donors. This table comes from immunoSEQ multiplex PCR, and its TCRdb copy is limited to in-frame clones, with some not included. The repertoire holds some 140,000 clones, about 75% seen once, with approximately 1.5% in the top ten. Source material: PBMCs. These receptors were collected from a middle-aged woman in good health and CMV-seronegative. The CDR3 runs from the conserved cysteine through the conserved F or W. Fields, in order: J gene, D gene, V gene, clone size, CDR3 DNA, CDR3 protein. A D gene is named only where the DNA matches it firmly. Clone sizes are given selectively: once, few, many, or a class where the clone is expanded.

J: TRBJ2-2
D: .
V: TRBV7-4
size: .
DNA: TGTGCCAGCAGCCGCACCGGGGAGCTGTTTTTT
CDR3: CASSRTGELFF

J: TRBJ2-3
D: TRBD2
V: TRBV6-1
size: .
DNA: TGTGCCAGCAGGGAACGGGGAACTAGCGGTCCGTCTACGCAGTATTTT
CDR3: CASRERGTSGPSTQYF

J: TRBJ1-1
D: TRBD1
V: TRBV19
size: .
DNA: TGTGCCAGTAGTATGTGGGGACAGGGCGGCACTGAAGCTTTCTTT
CDR3: CASSMWGQGGTEAFF

J: TRBJ1-3
D: .
V: TRBV14
size: .
DNA: TGTGCCAGCAGCCAAGGGACACTAAACTCTGCCGGAAACACCATATATTTT
CDR3: CASSQGTLNSAGNTIYF

J: TRBJ1-3
D: .
V: TRBV5-1
size: .
DNA: TGCGCCAGCAGCTTTGGCTCCTCTGGAAACACCATATATTTT
CDR3: CASSFGSSGNTIYF

J: TRBJ2-4
D: .
V: TRBV2
size: .
DNA: TGTGCCAGCACGGAGGGGGGGCCGGACATTCAGTACTTC
CDR3: CASTEGGPDIQYF

J: TRBJ2-6
D: TRBD1
V: TRBV5-1
size: .
DNA: TGCGCCAGCAGCCGCGAGGACAGGGCTGGGGCCAACGTCCTGACTTTC
CDR3: CASSREDRAGANVLTF

J: TRBJ2-5
D: .
V: TRBV5-1
size: few
DNA: TGCGCCAGCAGCTTGTGGACAGCGGGGCAAGAGACCCAGTACTTC
CDR3: CASSLWTAGQETQYF

J: TRBJ2-7
D: TRBD1
V: TRBV5-6
size: .
DNA: TGTGCCAGCAGCTTGGGGGGACAGGGTAGTAAGTACGAGCAGTACTTC
CDR3: CASSLGGQGSKYEQYF

J: TRBJ2-7
D: TRBD1
V: TRBV7-9
size: .
DNA: TGTGCCAGCAGCTTACTAGGGACAGGGATTTCCTACGAGCAGTACTTC
CDR3: CASSLLGTGISYEQYF

J: TRBJ1-1
D: .
V: TRBV6-5
size: .
DNA: TGTGCCAGCAGTTACTGGGAGACTGTAAGACTTAATGAAGCTTTCTTT
CDR3: CASSYWETVRLNEAFF

J: TRBJ2-2
D: .
V: TRBV10-2
size: .
DNA: TGCGCCAGCAATTCCGGACTCGACACCGGGGAGCTGTTTTTT
CDR3: CASNSGLDTGELFF

J: TRBJ1-6
D: TRBD1
V: TRBV27
size: .
DNA: TGTGCCAGCAGTTCGGGACAGTATAATTCACCCCTCCACTTT
CDR3: CASSSGQYNSPLHF

J: TRBJ2-1
D: TRBD1
V: TRBV19
size: few
DNA: TGTGCCAGTAGTATTGACAGGGGTGGTAGCAATGAGCAGTTCTTC
CDR3: CASSIDRGGSNEQFF

J: TRBJ2-7
D: TRBD1
V: TRBV15
size: .
DNA: TGTGCCGCTTGGAAACGGGACAGGCCCTCCCTCATGAACCCCACCAACCTAGTCCACGAGCAGTACTTC
CDR3: CAAWKRDRPSLMNPTNLVHEQYF

J: TRBJ2-7
D: TRBD2
V: TRBV18
size: .
DNA: TGTGCCAGCTCGTGGGGGGGAGGCGAGCAGTACTTC
CDR3: CASSWGGGEQYF

J: TRBJ1-1
D: .
V: TRBV19
size: once
DNA: TGTGCCAGTAATCGGGATCCTATAATGAACACTGAAGCTTTCTTT
CDR3: CASNRDPIMNTEAFF

J: TRBJ2-5
D: TRBD2
V: TRBV5-1
size: few
DNA: TGCGCCAGCAGCCCTGGGACTAGCGGGATAAAAGAGACCCAGTACTTC
CDR3: CASSPGTSGIKETQYF

J: TRBJ1-4
D: TRBD1
V: TRBV6-5
size: .
DNA: TGTGCCAGCAGTGAGACAGGGAGGGAAAAACTGTTTTTT
CDR3: CASSETGREKLFF

J: TRBJ1-2
D: .
V: TRBV15
size: once
DNA: TGTGCCACCAGCAGCTCGACAGTGAGCTATGGCTACACCTTC
CDR3: CATSSSTVSYGYTF

J: TRBJ2-1
D: .
V: TRBV11-3
size: .
DNA: TGTGCCAGCAGCTTAGCGCAGGGCAGTGGGCAGTTCTTC
CDR3: CASSLAQGSGQFF

J: TRBJ1-3
D: .
V: TRBV10-3
size: .
DNA: TGTGCCATCAGTGCTGTTGGAAACACCATATATTTT
CDR3: CAISAVGNTIYF

J: TRBJ1-5
D: .
V: TRBV7-8
size: .
DNA: TGTGCCAGCAGCTCCTCCCAAGGGGCCAGTAGCAATCAGCCCCAGCATTTT
CDR3: CASSSSQGASSNQPQHF

J: TRBJ1-2
D: .
V: TRBV4-3
size: few
DNA: TGCGCCAGCAGCCAAGGGGGGACAATAAGGGGCTACACCTTC
CDR3: CASSQGGTIRGYTF

J: TRBJ2-5
D: .
V: TRBV30
size: .
DNA: TGTGCCTGGAGTGGGCAGCGTGGTGAGACCCAGTACTTC
CDR3: CAWSGQRGETQYF

J: TRBJ2-1
D: TRBD2
V: TRBV6-1
size: .
DNA: TGTGCCAGCAGTGATGGGCCGGTTAGCGGGGAAGACGGGGTCAGGGGTGAGCAGTTCTTC
CDR3: CASSDGPVSGEDGVRGEQFF

J: TRBJ2-5
D: .
V: TRBV30
size: .
DNA: TGTGCCTGGAGGAGGGACAAAGAGACCCAGTACTTC
CDR3: CAWRRDKETQYF

J: TRBJ2-2
D: .
V: TRBV7-2
size: .
DNA: TGTGCCAGCAGCTCAGAGAGGGTCACCGGGGAGCTGTTTTTT
CDR3: CASSSERVTGELFF

J: TRBJ2-1
D: .
V: TRBV28
size: .
DNA: TGTGCCAGCAGGTTCGCCGGGCGGGGCTCCTACAATGAGCAGTTCTTC
CDR3: CASRFAGRGSYNEQFF

J: TRBJ1-1
D: .
V: TRBV27
size: .
DNA: TGTGCCAGCAGTTTCGGCACTGAAGCTTTCTTT
CDR3: CASSFGTEAFF

J: TRBJ1-2
D: TRBD1
V: TRBV5-6
size: .
DNA: TGTGCCAGCAGCAGGAACAACAGGGGCTATGGCTACACCTTC
CDR3: CASSRNNRGYGYTF

J: TRBJ1-2
D: TRBD1
V: TRBV5-4
size: .
DNA: TGTGCCAGCGGTAGGGACAGGGATGGCTACACCTTC
CDR3: CASGRDRDGYTF

J: TRBJ2-7
D: TRBD1
V: TRBV2
size: .
DNA: TGTGCCAGCACTCAGGGACAGGGAGGCTACGAGCAGTACTTC
CDR3: CASTQGQGGYEQYF

J: TRBJ1-1
D: .
V: TRBV4-1
size: few
DNA: TGCGCCAGCAGCCACCGGGGGGCAGGTGTGATGAACACTGAAGCTTTCTTT
CDR3: CASSHRGAGVMNTEAFF

J: TRBJ1-2
D: .
V: TRBV4-2
size: .
DNA: TGTGCCAGCAGCCAAGACAGGGTTAACTATGGCTACACCTTC
CDR3: CASSQDRVNYGYTF

J: TRBJ2-2
D: TRBD1
V: TRBV11-2
size: .
DNA: TGTGCCAGCAGCTTAGATTCCTATGGACAGGGCACCGGGGAGCTGTTTTTT
CDR3: CASSLDSYGQGTGELFF

J: TRBJ1-2
D: .
V: TRBV11-2
size: .
DNA: TGTGCCAGCAGCTTTACCACAGGGAACTATGGCTACACCTTC
CDR3: CASSFTTGNYGYTF

J: TRBJ1-2
D: .
V: TRBV7-2
size: .
DNA: TGTGCCAGCAGCTTAGGTCGAGGAACTAACTATGGCTACACCTTC
CDR3: CASSLGRGTNYGYTF

J: TRBJ2-3
D: TRBD2
V: TRBV7-3
size: .
DNA: TGTGCCAGCAGCTTAACGATGAGCGGGGGGGCAGCAGATACGCAGTATTTT
CDR3: CASSLTMSGGAADTQYF